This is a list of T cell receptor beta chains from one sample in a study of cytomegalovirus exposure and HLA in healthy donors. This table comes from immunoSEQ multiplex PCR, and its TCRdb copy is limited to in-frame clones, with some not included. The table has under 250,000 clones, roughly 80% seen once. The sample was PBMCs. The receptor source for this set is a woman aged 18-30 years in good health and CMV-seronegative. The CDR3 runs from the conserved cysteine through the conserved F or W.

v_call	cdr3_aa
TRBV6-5	CASSYGPGGQETQYF
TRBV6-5	CASSAQGGRYGYTF
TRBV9	CASSVGQSNNQPQHF
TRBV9	CASSEAGPTYNEQFF
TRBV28	CASTPGGGEQYF
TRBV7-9	CASALDDEQYF
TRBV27	CASSERSRALNSPLHF
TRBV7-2	CASSWGLAETQYF
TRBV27	CASSSAIGTARTEFF
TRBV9	CASRKITGRGTEAFF
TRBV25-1	CASSERDKETQYF
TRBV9	CASSDTGFELFF
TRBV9	CASSVVGRGLAGNEQFF
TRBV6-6	CASSLSRTLDGYTF
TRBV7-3	CASSLTSLGTGELFF
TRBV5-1	CASSFGSATSYEQYF
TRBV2	CASRSQGARDEKLFF
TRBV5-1	CASSLGGTRNTEAFF
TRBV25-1	CASSGGQGRYEQYF
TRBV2	CASSEGATGIGTEAFF
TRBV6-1	CASSWGESQHF
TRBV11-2	CASRRVPAEGSYEQYF
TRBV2	CASSDPENPETQYF
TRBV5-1	CASSLGDTYNEQFF
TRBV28	CASSPPERESSYNEQFF
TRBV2	CASSEDRVEAFF
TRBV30	CAGAATGWDTEAFF
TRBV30	CAWSIGAGELFF
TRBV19	CASSIRGGNNEQFF